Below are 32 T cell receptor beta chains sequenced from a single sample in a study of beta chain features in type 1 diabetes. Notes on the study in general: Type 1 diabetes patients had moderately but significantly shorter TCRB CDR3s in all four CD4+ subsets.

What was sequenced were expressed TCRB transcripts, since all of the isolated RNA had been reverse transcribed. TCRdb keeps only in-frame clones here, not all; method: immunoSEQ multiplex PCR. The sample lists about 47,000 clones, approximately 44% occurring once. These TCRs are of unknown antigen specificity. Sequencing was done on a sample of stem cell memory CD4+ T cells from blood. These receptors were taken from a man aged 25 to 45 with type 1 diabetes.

The CDR3 DNA sequence: TGTGCCAGCAGGGGCGCGGCAGGGGCCACAGATACGCAGTATTTT. Translating gives CASRGAAGATDTQYF. The chain couples TRBV7-3 to TRBJ2-3; D perhaps matches TRBD1 (6 bases). The CDR3 has 15 residues. Trimming stripped 6 bases from V and 2 bases from J, with 15 bases between. The germline V gene encodes CDR1 SGHTA and CDR2 FQGTGA.

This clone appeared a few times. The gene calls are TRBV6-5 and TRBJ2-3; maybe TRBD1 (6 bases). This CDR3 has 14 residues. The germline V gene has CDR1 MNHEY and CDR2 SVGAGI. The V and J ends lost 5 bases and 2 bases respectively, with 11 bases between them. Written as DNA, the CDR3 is TGTGCCAGCAGTCTGGGACACGCCACAGATACGCAGTATTTT. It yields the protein CASSLGHATDTQYF.

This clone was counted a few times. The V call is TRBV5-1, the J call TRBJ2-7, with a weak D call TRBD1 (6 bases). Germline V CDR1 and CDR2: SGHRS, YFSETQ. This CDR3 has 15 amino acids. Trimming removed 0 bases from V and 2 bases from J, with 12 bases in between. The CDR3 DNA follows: TGCGCCAGCAGCTTGGGGCAGGGGATAACCTACGAGCAGTACTTC. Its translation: CASSLGQGITYEQYF.

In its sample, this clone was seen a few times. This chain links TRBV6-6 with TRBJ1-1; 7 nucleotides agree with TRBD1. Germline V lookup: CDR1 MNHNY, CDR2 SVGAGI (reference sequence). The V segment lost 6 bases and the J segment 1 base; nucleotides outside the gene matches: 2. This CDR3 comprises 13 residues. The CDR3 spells CASRRQGNTEAFF. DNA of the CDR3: TGTGCCAGCAGGAGACAGGGGAACACTGAAGCTTTCTTT.

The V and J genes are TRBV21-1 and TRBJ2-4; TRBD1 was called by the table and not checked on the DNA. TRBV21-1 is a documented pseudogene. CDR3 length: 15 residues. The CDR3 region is CASSKLASCPNIQYF. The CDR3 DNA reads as TGTGCCAGCAGCAAATTGGCCTCTTGCCCAAACATTCAGTACTTC.

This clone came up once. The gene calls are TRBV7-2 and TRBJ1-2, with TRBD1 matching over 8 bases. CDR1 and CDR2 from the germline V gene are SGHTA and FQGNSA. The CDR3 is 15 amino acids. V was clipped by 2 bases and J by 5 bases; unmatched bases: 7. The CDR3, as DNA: TGTGCCAGCAGCTTAATGGCAGGGGGCAATTATGGCTACACCTTC. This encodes CASSLMAGGNYGYTF.

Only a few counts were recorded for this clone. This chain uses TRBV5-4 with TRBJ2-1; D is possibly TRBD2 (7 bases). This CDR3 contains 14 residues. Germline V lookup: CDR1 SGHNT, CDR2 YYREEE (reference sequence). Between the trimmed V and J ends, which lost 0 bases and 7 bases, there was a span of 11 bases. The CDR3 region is CASSLARGGNEQFF. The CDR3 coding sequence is TGTGCCAGCAGCTTGGCCAGGGGAGGGAATGAGCAGTTCTTC.

The CDR3 reads CASSGKTGQGKYEQFF. The CDR3 DNA reads TGTGCCAGCAGCGGAAAGACGGGACAGGGAAAGTATGAGCAGTTCTTC. V is TRBV9 and J is TRBJ2-1, with 9 bases fitting TRBD1. The germline CDR1 and CDR2 sequences are SGDLS and YYNGEE. The CDR3 is 16 amino acids. Germline trimming cut 3 bases from V and 8 bases from J; bases unmatched to any gene: 12.

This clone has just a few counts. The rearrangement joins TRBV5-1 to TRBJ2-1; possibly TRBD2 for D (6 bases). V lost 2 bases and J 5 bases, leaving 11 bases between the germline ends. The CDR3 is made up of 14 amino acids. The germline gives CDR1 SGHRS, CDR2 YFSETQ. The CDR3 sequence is CASSFRPGDNEQFF. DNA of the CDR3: TGCGCCAGCAGCTTTCGGCCGGGGGACAATGAGCAGTTCTTC.

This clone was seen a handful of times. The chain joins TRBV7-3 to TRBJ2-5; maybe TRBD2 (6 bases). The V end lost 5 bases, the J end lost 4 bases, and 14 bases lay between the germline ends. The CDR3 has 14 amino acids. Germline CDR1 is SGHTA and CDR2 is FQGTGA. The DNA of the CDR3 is TGTGCCAGCAGCCCCTCTGGTAGCGGAGAGACCCAGTACTTC. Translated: CASSPSGSGETQYF.

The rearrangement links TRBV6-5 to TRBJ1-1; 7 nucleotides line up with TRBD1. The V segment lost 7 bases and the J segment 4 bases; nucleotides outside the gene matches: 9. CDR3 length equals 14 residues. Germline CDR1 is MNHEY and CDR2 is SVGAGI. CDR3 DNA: TGTGCCAGCAAACGCAACAGGGGAAGCACTGAAGCTTTCTTT. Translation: CASKRNRGSTEAFF.

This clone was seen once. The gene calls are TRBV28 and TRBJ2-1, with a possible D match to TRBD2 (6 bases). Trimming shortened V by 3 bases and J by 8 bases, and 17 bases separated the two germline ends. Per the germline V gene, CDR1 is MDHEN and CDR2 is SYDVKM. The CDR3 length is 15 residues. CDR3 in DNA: TGTGCCAGCAGTTTCGCAGGCGGAGGGATCGATGAGCAGTTCTTC. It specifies CASSFAGGGIDEQFF.

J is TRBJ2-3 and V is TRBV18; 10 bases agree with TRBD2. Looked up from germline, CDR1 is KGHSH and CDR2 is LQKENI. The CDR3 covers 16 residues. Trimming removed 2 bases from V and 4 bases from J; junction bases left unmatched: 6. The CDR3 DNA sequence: TGTGCCAGCTCACCAACTAGCGGGACTACGGCAGATACGCAGTATTTT. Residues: CASSPTSGTTADTQYF.

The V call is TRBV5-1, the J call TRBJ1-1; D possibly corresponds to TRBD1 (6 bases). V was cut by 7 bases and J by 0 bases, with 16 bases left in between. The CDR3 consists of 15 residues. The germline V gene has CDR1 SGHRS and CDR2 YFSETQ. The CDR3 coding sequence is TGCGCCAGCGGCAATGGGGGGGCCTTGAACACTGAAGCTTTCTTT. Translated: CASGNGGALNTEAFF.

The DNA of the CDR3 is TGTGCCAGCCTTGTAGCGGGAGCGACACAAGAGACCCAGTACTTC. Translating it yields CASLVAGATQETQYF. The gene calls are TRBV18 and TRBJ2-5; TRBD2 aligns across 9 bases. The CDR3 is 15 residues long. Unmatched junction bases numbered 9, after V lost 8 bases and J lost 2 bases. The germline V gene encodes CDR1 KGHSH and CDR2 LQKENI.

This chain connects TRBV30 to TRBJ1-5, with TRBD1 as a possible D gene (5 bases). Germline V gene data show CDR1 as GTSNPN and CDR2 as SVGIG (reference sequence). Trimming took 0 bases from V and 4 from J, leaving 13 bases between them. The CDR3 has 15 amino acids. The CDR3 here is CAWSVLDRTNQPQHF. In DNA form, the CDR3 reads TGTGCCTGGAGTGTACTTGACAGAACGAATCAGCCCCAGCATTTT.

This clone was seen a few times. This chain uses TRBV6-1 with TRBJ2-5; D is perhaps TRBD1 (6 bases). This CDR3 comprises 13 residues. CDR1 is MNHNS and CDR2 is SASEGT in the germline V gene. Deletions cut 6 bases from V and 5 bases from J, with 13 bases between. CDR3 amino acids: CASSERGFETQYF. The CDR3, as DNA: TGTGCCAGCAGCGAGAGGGGGTTCGAGACCCAGTACTTC.

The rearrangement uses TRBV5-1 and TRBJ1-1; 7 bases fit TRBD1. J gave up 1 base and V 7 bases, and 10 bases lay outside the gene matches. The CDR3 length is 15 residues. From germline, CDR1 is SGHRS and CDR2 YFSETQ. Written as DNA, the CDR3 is TGCGCCAGCCGGCCAGGGGGTTTACCGAACACTGAAGCTTTCTTT. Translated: CASRPGGLPNTEAFF.

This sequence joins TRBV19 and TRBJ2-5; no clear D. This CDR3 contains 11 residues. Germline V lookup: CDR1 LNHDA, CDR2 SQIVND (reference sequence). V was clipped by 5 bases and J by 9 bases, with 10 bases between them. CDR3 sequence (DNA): TGTGCCAGTAGTTCAGGCGCGTCCCAGTACTTC. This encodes CASSSGASQYF.

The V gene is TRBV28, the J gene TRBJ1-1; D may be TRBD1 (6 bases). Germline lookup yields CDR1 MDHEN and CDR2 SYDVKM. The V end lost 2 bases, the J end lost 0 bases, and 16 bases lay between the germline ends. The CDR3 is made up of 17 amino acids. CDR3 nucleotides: TGTGCCAGCAGTTTACTGGGGGCCGGCAAAGTGAACACTGAAGCTTTCTTT. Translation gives CASSLLGAGKVNTEAFF.

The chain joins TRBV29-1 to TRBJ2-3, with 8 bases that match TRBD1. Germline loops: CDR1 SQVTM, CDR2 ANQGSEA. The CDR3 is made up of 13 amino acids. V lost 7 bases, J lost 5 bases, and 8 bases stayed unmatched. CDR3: CSAIRTGQDTQYF. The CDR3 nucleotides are TGCAGCGCCATAAGGACAGGGCAAGATACGCAGTATTTT.

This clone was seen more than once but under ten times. CDR3: CASSYSTGRINYGYTF. The CDR3 region has the DNA TGTGCCAGCAGTTACTCGACAGGGCGCATTAACTATGGCTACACCTTC. The J gene is TRBJ1-2, the V gene TRBV6-5, with 7 bases aligning to TRBD1. This CDR3 comprises 16 residues. CDR1 MNHEY and CDR2 SVGAGI come from the germline V gene. Trimming cost V 0 bases and J 1 base; bases outside gene matches: 5.

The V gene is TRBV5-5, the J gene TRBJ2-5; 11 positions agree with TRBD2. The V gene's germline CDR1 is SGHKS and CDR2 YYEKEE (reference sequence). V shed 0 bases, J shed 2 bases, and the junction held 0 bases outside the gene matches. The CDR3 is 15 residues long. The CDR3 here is CASSLGLAGQETQYF. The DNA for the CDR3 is TGTGCCAGCAGCTTGGGACTAGCGGGGCAAGAGACCCAGTACTTC. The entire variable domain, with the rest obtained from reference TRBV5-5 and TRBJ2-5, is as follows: DAGVTQSPTHLIKTRGQQVTLRCSPISGHKSVSWYQQVLGQGPQFIFQYYEKEERGRGNFPDRFSARQFPNYSSELNVNALLLGDSALYLCASSLGLAGQETQYFGPGTRLLVL.

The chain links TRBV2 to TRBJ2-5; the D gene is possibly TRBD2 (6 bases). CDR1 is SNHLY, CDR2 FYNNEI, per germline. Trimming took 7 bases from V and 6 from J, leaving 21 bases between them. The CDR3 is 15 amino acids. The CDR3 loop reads CASTRGDGGLKTQYF. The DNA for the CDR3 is TGTGCCAGCACCAGAGGAGATGGGGGGTTGAAGACCCAGTACTTC.

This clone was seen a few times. CDR3 amino acids: CASSPRLASDTQYF. The CDR3 DNA follows: TGTGCCAGCTCACCACGACTAGCTTCAGATACGCAGTATTTT. The chain combines TRBV18 with TRBJ2-3; 7 bases are a match to TRBD2. The CDR3 sequence is 14 residues long. After removal of 1 base from V and 4 bases from J, the junction contained 2 bases not matched to a gene. CDR1 and CDR2 (germline): KGHSH, LQKENI.

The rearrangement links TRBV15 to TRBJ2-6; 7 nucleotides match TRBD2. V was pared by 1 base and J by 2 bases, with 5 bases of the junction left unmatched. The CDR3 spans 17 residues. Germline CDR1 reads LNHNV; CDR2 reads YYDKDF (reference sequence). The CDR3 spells CATSRARGGAGANVLTF. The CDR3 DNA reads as TGTGCCACCAGCAGAGCACGGGGAGGGGCTGGGGCCAACGTCCTGACTTTC.

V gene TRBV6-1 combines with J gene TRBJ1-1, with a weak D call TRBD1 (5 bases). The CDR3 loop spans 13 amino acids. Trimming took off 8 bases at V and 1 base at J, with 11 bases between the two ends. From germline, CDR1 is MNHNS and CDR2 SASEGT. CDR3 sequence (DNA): TGTGCCAGCCAGGGCAGTTGGAACACTGAAGCTTTCTTT. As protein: CASQGSWNTEAFF.

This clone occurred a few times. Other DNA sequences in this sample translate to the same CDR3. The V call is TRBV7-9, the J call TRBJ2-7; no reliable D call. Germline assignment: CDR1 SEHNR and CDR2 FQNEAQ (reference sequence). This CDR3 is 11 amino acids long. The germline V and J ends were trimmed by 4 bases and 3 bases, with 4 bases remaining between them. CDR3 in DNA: TGTGCCAGCAGCTCCTACTACGAGCAGTACTTC. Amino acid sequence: CASSSYYEQYF.

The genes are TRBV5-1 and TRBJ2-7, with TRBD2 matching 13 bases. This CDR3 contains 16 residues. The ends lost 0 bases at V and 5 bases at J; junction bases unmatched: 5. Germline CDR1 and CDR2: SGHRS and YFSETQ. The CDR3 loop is CASSLGGLAGVHEQYF. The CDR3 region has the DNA TGCGCCAGCAGCTTGGGAGGACTAGCGGGAGTCCACGAGCAGTACTTC.

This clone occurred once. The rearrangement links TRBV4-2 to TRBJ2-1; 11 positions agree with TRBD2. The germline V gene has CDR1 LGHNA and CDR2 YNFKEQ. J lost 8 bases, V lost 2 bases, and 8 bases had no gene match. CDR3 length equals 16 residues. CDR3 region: CASSQLAGGPVDEQFF. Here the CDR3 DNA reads TGTGCCAGCAGCCAATTAGCGGGAGGGCCAGTCGATGAGCAGTTCTTC.

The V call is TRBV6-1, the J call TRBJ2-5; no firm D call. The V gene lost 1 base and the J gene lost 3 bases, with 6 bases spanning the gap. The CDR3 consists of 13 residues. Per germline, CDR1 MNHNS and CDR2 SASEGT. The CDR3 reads CASSEDRKETQYF. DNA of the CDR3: TGTGCCAGCAGTGAAGACAGAAAAGAGACCCAGTACTTC.

Here the CDR3 reads CASSPWTGTNTEAFF. DNA for the CDR3: TGTGCCAGCAGCCCCTGGACAGGGACAAACACTGAAGCTTTCTTT. This sequence joins TRBV7-9 and TRBJ1-1; 8 nucleotides align to TRBD1. The CDR3 sequence is 15 residues long. Trimming at V came to 5 bases and at J to 2 bases, leaving 7 bases not matched to a gene. Germline V gene lookup returns CDR1 SEHNR and CDR2 FQNEAQ (reference sequence).